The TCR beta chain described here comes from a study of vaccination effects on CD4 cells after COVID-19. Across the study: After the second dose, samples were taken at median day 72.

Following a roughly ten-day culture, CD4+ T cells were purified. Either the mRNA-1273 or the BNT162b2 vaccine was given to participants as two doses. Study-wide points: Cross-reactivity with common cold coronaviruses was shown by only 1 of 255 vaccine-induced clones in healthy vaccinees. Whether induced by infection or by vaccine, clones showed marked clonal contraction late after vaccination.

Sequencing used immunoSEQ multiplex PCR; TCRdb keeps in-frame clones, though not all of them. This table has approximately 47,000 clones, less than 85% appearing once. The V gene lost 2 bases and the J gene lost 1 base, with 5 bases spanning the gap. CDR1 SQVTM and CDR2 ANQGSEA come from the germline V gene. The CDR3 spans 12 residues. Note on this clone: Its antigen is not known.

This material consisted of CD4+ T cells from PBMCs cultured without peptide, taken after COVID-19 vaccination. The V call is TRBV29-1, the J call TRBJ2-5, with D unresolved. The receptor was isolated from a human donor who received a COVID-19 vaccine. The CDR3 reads CSVELIQETQYF. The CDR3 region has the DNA TGCAGCGTTGAACTCATCCAAGAGACCCAGTACTTC.